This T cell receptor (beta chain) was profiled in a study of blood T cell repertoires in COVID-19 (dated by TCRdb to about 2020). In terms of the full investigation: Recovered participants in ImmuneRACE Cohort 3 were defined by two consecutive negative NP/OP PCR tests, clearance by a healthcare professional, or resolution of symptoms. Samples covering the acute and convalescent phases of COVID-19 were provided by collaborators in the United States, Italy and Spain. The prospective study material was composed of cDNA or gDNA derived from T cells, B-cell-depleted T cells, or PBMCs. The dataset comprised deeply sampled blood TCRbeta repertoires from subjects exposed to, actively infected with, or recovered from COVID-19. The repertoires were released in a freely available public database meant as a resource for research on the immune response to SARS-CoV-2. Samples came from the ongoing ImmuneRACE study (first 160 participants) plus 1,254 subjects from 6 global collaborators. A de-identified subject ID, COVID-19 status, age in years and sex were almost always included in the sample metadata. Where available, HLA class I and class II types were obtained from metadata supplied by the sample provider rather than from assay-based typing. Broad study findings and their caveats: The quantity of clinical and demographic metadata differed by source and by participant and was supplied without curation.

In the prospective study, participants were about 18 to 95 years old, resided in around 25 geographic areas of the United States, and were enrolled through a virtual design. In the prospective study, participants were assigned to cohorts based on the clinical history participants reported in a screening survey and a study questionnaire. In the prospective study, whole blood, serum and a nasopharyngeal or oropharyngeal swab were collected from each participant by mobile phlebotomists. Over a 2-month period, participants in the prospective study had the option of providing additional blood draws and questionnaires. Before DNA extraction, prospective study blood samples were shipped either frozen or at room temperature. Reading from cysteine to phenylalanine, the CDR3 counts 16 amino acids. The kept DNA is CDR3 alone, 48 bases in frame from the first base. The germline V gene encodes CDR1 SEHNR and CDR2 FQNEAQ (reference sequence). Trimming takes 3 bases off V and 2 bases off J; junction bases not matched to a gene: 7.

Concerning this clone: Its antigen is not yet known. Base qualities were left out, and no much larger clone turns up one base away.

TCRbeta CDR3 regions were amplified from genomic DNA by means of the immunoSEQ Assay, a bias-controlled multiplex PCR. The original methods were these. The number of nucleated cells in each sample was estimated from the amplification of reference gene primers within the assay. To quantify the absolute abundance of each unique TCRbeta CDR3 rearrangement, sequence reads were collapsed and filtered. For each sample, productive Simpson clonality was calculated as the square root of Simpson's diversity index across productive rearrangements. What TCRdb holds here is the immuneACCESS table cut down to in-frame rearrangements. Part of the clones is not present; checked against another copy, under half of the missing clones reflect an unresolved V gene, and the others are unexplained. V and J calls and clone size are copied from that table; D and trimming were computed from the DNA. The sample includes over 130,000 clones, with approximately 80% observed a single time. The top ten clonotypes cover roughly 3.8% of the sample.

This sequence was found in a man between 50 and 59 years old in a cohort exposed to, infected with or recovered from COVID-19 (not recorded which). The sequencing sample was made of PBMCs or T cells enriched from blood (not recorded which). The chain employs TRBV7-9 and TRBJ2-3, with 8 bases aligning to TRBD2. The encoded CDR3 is CASSLAGLALTDTQYF. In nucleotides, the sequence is TGTGCCAGCAGCTTGGCCGGACTAGCCCTCACAGATACGCAGTATTTT. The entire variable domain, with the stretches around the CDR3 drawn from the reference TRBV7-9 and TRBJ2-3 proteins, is DTGVSQNPRHKITKRGQNVTFRCDPISEHNRLYWYRQTLGQGPEFLTYFQNEAQLEKSRLLSDRFSAERPKGSFSTLEIQRTEQGDSAMYLCASSLAGLALTDTQYFGPGTRLTVL.